The TCR beta chain described here comes from a study of CD8 T cells in Susac syndrome. Findings and caveats of the study: In Susac syndrome, CD8+ expansion was highest in TEMRA and active disease.

For this clonotype: Its antigen is unknown.

An input of 0.5 to 1 ug of RNA was subjected to reverse transcription using random hexamers. TCRdb re-called the immunoSEQ multiplex PCR reads with MiXCR, one entry per CDR3 protein. The sample yields more than 100,000 distinct CDR3 sequences, 90% to 95% seen once. Trimming left V 4 bases short and J 0 bases short, with 13 bases between. The CDR3 has 15 amino acids. Germline CDR1 reads SGHDT; CDR2 reads YYEEEE. The clonotype was recovered from a human donor with Susac syndrome. This chain uses TRBV5-6 with TRBJ1-1; possibly TRBD1 for D (6 bases). The sample was CD8+ T cells from PBMCs. The CDR3 coding sequence is TGTGCCAGCAGCAAGGGACACGGACTGAACACTGAAGCTTTCTTT. Translated: CASSKGHGLNTEAFF.